The 29 T cell receptor beta chains below were found in one sample sequenced in a study of T cell responses to AZD1222 COVID-19 vaccine. Profiling relied on immunoSEQ multiplex PCR, and the TCRdb table lists in-frame clones only, not all of them. The table has over 90,000 clones, more than 75% seen once. Source: peripheral blood, taken 28 days after the second AZD1222 dose. Receptors were obtained from an adult who received the AZD1222 COVID-19 vaccine.

The chain is built from TRBV28 and TRBJ2-5, with TRBD1 identical over 7 bases. Germline V CDR1 and CDR2: MDHEN, SYDVKM. V was clipped by 6 bases and J by 4 bases; unmatched bases: 11. This CDR3 has 15 amino acids. The CDR3 sequence is CASRIQGVKGETQYF. The CDR3 nucleotides read TGTGCCAGCAGAATTCAGGGGGTTAAGGGAGAGACCCAGTACTTC.

This chain joins TRBV6-6 and TRBJ1-1; maybe TRBD1 (5 bases). The germline V gene has CDR1 MNHNY and CDR2 SVGAGI (reference sequence). The CDR3 runs 13 residues. The V and J ends lost 5 bases and 3 bases respectively, with 10 bases between them. CDR3 DNA sequence: TGTGCCAGCAGTCAACAGGTTTACACTGAAGCTTTCTTT. This sequence encodes CASSQQVYTEAFF.

V usage is TRBV6-5 and J usage is TRBJ1-1, with 7 positions matching TRBD1. Germline CDR1 MNHEY, CDR2 SVGAGI. This CDR3 has 13 amino acids. The junction had 4 bases not matched to a gene; V was cut back by 6 bases and J by 3 bases. CDR3 residues: CASSRQGDTEAFF. CDR3 sequence (DNA): TGTGCCAGCAGCCGCCAGGGGGACACTGAAGCTTTCTTT.

V usage is TRBV11-3 and J usage is TRBJ2-7, with 9 positions matching TRBD2. V dropped 1 base and J dropped 1; count of bases not matched to a gene: 5. The CDR3 loop spans 16 amino acids. Germline CDR1 reads SGHNT; CDR2 reads YENEEA. The DNA for the CDR3 is TGTGCCAGCAGCTTAGGGGGTAGCGGGGGTTCCTACGAGCAGTACTTC. As protein: CASSLGGSGGSYEQYF.

The chain carries TRBV5-1 and TRBJ1-1; D is ambiguous. The V end was cut by 0 bases, the J end by 0 bases, with 9 bases between. There are 15 residues in the CDR3. Germline V gene data show CDR1 as SGHRS and CDR2 as YFSETQ. CDR3 nucleotide sequence: TGCGCCAGCAGCTTGGTAGCAGGAATGAACACTGAAGCTTTCTTT. This translates into CASSLVAGMNTEAFF. The whole variable domain, filled in from reference TRBV5-1 and TRBJ1-1, reads KAGVTQTPRYLIKTRGQQVTLSCSPISGHRSVSWYQQTPGQGLQFLFEYFSETQRNKGNFPGRFSGRQFSNSRSEMNVSTLELGDSALYLCASSLVAGMNTEAFFGQGTRLTVV.

This clone showed up just a few times. The chain is built from TRBV6-5 and TRBJ1-6; TRBD1 matches at 7 bases. CDR1 MNHEY and CDR2 SVGAGI come from the germline V gene. CDR3 length equals 14 residues. V lost 1 base to trimming and J lost 7 bases; unmatched junction nucleotides: 1. The CDR3 DNA sequence: TGTGCCAGCAGTTACTTACAGGGGAATTCACCCCTCCACTTT. This sequence encodes CASSYLQGNSPLHF.

The chain combines TRBV27 with TRBJ1-5; 10 nucleotides line up with TRBD1. The trim removed 2 bases at V and 2 bases at J, leaving 12 bases unmatched. Germline V gene lookup returns CDR1 MNHEY and CDR2 SMNVEV (reference sequence). The CDR3 is 19 residues long. CDR3 amino acids: CASSLGTGQGFLGNQPQHF. The CDR3 nucleotides are TGTGCCAGCAGTTTAGGTACGGGACAGGGGTTTTTAGGCAATCAGCCCCAGCATTTT.

The genes are TRBV28 and TRBJ2-7; D perhaps matches TRBD1 (7 bases). Trimming shortened V by 5 bases and J by 5 bases, and 16 bases separated the two germline ends. Looked up from germline, CDR1 is MDHEN and CDR2 is SYDVKM. This CDR3 is 14 amino acids long. DNA of the CDR3: TGTGCCAGCAGTCCAGGGGGGACATTACACGAGCAGTACTTC. Translated, it gives CASSPGGTLHEQYF.

The rearrangement uses TRBV9 and TRBJ2-2; perhaps TRBD1 as D (6 bases). V was clipped by 1 base and J by 8 bases, with 12 bases between them. CDR3 length: 14 amino acids. CDR1 and CDR2 (germline): SGDLS, YYNGEE. CDR3 nucleotides: TGTGCCAGCAGCGTACTGATCCAGGGGGGGGAGCTGTTTTTT. Protein sequence: CASSVLIQGGELFF.

The chain uses TRBV24-1 and TRBJ1-3; 7 bases are shared with TRBD1. The V gene end was trimmed by 9 bases and the J gene end by 0 bases; junction bases not matched to a gene: 4. Germline CDR1 is KGHDR and CDR2 is SFDVKD. This CDR3 is built from 14 residues. CDR3 in amino acids: CATPGGVSGNTIYF. For the CDR3, the DNA is TGTGCCACCCCAGGGGGAGTCTCTGGAAACACCATATATTTT.

J is TRBJ1-2 and V is TRBV19, with a weak D call TRBD1 (6 bases). Germline lookup yields CDR1 LNHDA and CDR2 SQIVND (reference sequence). V dropped 4 bases and J dropped 4 bases, with 16 bases sitting between them. This CDR3 is built from 15 residues. CDR3: CASSTRRQGSYGYTF. The DNA for the CDR3 is TGTGCCAGTAGTACTCGGAGGCAGGGGAGCTATGGCTACACCTTC.

CDR3 sequence: CASSGPPSTDTQYF. CDR3 in DNA: TGTGCCAGCAGTGGTCCCCCTAGCACAGATACGCAGTATTTT. The V and J genes are TRBV2 and TRBJ2-3; D is uncertain. Per the germline V gene, CDR1 is SNHLY and CDR2 is FYNNEI. This CDR3 is built from 14 residues. With 4 bases removed from V and 0 bases from J, the gap between germline ends came to 8 bases.

The CDR3 sequence: CASSLLGGSPYEQYF. CDR3 DNA sequence: TGTGCCAGCAGCTTATTAGGGGGGAGCCCCTACGAGCAGTACTTC. The rearrangement uses TRBV11-2 and TRBJ2-7; either TRBD1 or TRBD2 may supply D (6 bases each). This CDR3 spans 15 amino acids. The ends were cut back, 2 bases at V and 2 bases at J, with 13 bases in the middle. Germline values: CDR1 SGHAT, CDR2 FQNNGV.

The V call is TRBV11-3, the J call TRBJ2-1, with 12 bases that match TRBD2. V shed 5 bases, J shed 8 bases, and the junction held 7 bases outside the gene matches. The CDR3 length is 15 residues. CDR1 is SGHNT and CDR2 is YENEEA in the germline V gene. CDR3 sequence (DNA): TGTGCCAGCAGCCCAGGACTAGCGGGGATGGATGAGCAGTTCTTC. Translation gives CASSPGLAGMDEQFF.

The CDR3 nucleotides are TGTGCCAGCAGTCGATCAGAGAACACTGAAGCTTTCTTT. Translating it yields CASSRSENTEAFF. The rearrangement links TRBV12-3 or TRBV12-4 to TRBJ1-1, with D unresolved. The CDR3 length is 13 residues. Trimming left V 5 bases short and J 1 base short, with 8 bases between.

The rearrangement uses TRBV4-2 and TRBJ2-3; either TRBD1 or TRBD2 may fit D (5 bases each). Germline V CDR1 and CDR2: LGHNA, YNFKEQ. The CDR3 runs 17 residues. The germline V and J ends were trimmed by 4 bases and 2 bases, with 19 bases remaining between them. The DNA of the CDR3 is TGTGCCAGCAGCCTTCTGGACCGGGACCAACACACAGATACGCAGTATTTT. Protein sequence: CASSLLDRDQHTDTQYF.

The J gene is TRBJ2-7, the V gene TRBV6-2 or TRBV6-3, with D maybe TRBD1 (6 bases). This CDR3 is 17 amino acids long. Germline CDR1 reads MNHEY; CDR2 reads SVGEGT. The V end lost 0 bases, the J end lost 0 bases, and 15 bases lay between the germline ends. CDR3 nucleotide sequence: TGTGCCAGCAGTTACTCTACAGGGAATCACACCTCCTACGAGCAGTACTTC. Amino acid sequence: CASSYSTGNHTSYEQYF.

The chain employs TRBV6-5 and TRBJ2-5, with D possibly called TRBD1 or TRBD2 (5 bases each). V lost 4 bases, J lost 4 bases, and 13 bases lay in between. The germline gives CDR1 MNHEY, CDR2 SVGAGI. The CDR3 loop spans 14 amino acids. The CDR3 region is CASSWGREGETQYF. CDR3 nucleotide sequence: TGTGCCAGCAGTTGGGGGAGAGAGGGAGAGACCCAGTACTTC.

This chain joins TRBV12-3 or TRBV12-4 and TRBJ2-5; D may be TRBD1 (5 bases). The V gene lost 5 bases and the J gene lost 1 base, with 8 bases spanning the gap. The CDR3 has 13 amino acids. The CDR3 is CASSQGSQETQYF. CDR3 in DNA: TGTGCCAGCAGTCAGGGATCCCAAGAGACCCAGTACTTC.

V and J are TRBV6-5 and TRBJ2-5; TRBD1 matches 10 bases. Germline V CDR1 and CDR2: MNHEY, SVGAGI. Unmatched junction bases numbered 7, after V lost 2 bases and J lost 4 bases. The CDR3 sequence is 16 residues long. This chain's CDR3 is CASSYTGQGVPETQYF. The CDR3 DNA is TGTGCCAGCAGTTACACCGGACAGGGGGTTCCAGAGACCCAGTACTTC.

The rearrangement uses TRBV12-5 and TRBJ1-1; 8 bases agree with TRBD1. CDR1 and CDR2 from the germline V gene are LGHNT and FRNRAP. The length of the CDR3 is 17 residues. V lost 5 bases, J lost 5 bases, and 16 bases stayed unmatched. The CDR3 DNA reads TGTGCTAGTGGTCCGCCGACAGGGGCCATTGTTTGGACTGAAGCTTTCTTT. Translating gives CASGPPTGAIVWTEAFF.

This clone was seen only a few times. V usage is TRBV2 and J usage is TRBJ1-5, with D hard to call. The CDR3 is 13 residues long. CDR1 and CDR2 (germline): SNHLY, FYNNEI. V lost 8 bases, J lost 6 bases, and 14 bases lay in between. CDR3 sequence (DNA): TGTGCCAGCTCTGACCGGGAACGTCAGCCCCAGCATTTT. Amino acids: CASSDRERQPQHF.

The chain couples TRBV7-3 to TRBJ2-6; TRBD1 might be the D (6 bases). Germline values: CDR1 SGHTA, CDR2 FQGTGA. V gave up 0 bases and J gave up 2 bases, with 8 bases separating them. The CDR3 consists of 16 residues. CDR3 amino acids: CASSLTGGAGANVLTF. DNA of the CDR3: TGTGCCAGCAGCTTAACAGGGGGAGCTGGGGCCAACGTCCTGACTTTC.

This CDR3 is CASSYRTGGTDTQYF. CDR3 DNA: TGTGCCAGCAGCTATAGGACAGGGGGCACAGATACGCAGTATTTT. V is TRBV7-9 and J is TRBJ2-3, with 9 positions matching TRBD1. Germline V gene lookup returns CDR1 SEHNR and CDR2 FQNEAQ (reference sequence). The ends lost 4 bases at V and 1 base at J; junction bases unmatched: 3. CDR3 size: 15 residues.

The chain carries TRBV7-2 and TRBJ2-3; tentatively, D is TRBD2 (5 bases). The CDR3 covers 15 residues. The germline V and J ends were trimmed by 0 bases and 5 bases, with 12 bases remaining between them. Looked up from germline, CDR1 is SGHTA and CDR2 is FQGNSA. The CDR3 sequence: CASSLAVLAVDTQYF. The CDR3 nucleotides read TGTGCCAGCAGCTTAGCGGTTCTAGCCGTAGATACGCAGTATTTT.

This rearrangement joins TRBV6-5 to TRBJ1-6, with TRBD1 matching 7 bases. Germline-derived CDR1 and CDR2 are MNHEY and SVGAGI. CDR3 length: 14 residues. The trim removed 5 bases at V and 8 bases at J, leaving 6 bases unmatched. CDR3 amino acids: CASSRPGQDSPLHF. DNA for the CDR3: TGTGCCAGCAGTCGTCCCGGACAGGATTCACCCCTCCACTTT.

This clone showed up just a few times. This chain joins TRBV5-8 and TRBJ1-2; D is undetermined. Germline assignment: CDR1 SGHTS and CDR2 YDEGEE. The CDR3 has 14 amino acids. V was shortened by 6 bases and J by 5 bases, with 17 bases between the two germline ends. This CDR3 is CASTSPGKNYGYTF. CDR3 coding DNA: TGTGCCAGCACCTCTCCCGGGAAAAATTATGGCTACACCTTC.

The chain employs TRBV6-5 and TRBJ2-3; D is undetermined. Germline assignment: CDR1 MNHEY and CDR2 SVGAGI. V dropped 2 bases and J dropped 2 bases, with 11 bases sitting between them. The CDR3 is 15 residues long. The CDR3, as DNA: TGTGCCAGCAGTTACAGGAATAGAGCCACAGATACGCAGTATTTT. Its translation: CASSYRNRATDTQYF.

V gene TRBV11-2 combines with J gene TRBJ2-1, with TRBD2 identical over 7 bases. Looked up from germline, CDR1 is SGHAT and CDR2 is FQNNGV. J was trimmed by 0 bases and V by 5 bases; bases with no gene match: 4. The CDR3 is 15 amino acids. CDR3 sequence: CASSILAYSYNEQFF. CDR3 in DNA: TGTGCCAGCAGCATACTAGCGTACTCCTACAATGAGCAGTTCTTC.